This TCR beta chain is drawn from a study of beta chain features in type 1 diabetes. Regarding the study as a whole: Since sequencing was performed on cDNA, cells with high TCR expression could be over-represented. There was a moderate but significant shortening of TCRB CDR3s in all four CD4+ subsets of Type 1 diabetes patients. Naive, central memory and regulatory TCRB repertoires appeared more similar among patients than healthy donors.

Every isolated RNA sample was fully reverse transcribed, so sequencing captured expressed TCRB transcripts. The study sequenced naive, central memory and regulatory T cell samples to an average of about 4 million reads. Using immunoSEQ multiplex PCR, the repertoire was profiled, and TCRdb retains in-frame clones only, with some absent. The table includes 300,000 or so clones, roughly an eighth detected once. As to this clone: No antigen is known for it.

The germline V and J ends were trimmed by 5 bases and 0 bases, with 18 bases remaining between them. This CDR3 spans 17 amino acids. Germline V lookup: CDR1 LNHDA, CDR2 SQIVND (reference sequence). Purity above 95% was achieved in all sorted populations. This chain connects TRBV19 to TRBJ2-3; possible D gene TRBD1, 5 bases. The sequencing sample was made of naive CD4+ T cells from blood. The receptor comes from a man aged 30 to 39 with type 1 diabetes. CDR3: CASSSKSGGHSTDTQYF. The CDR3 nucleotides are TGTGCCAGTAGTTCGAAGAGTGGCGGACATAGCACAGATACGCAGTATTTT. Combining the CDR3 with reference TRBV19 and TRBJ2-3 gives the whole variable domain DGGITQSPKYLFRKEGQNVTLSCEQNLNHDAMYWYRQDPGQGLRLIYYSQIVNDFQKGDIAEGYSVSREKKESFPLTVTSAQKNPTAFYLCASSSKSGGHSTDTQYFGPGTRLTVL.